The rows below give T cell receptor beta chains drawn from one sample of a study of regulatory T cells in long-lasting Graves disease. TCRdb re-derived calls from the multiplex PCR reads in MiXCR, one entry per CDR3 protein. The data contain 450,000 to 600,000 distinct CDR3 sequences, 15% to 20% of them singletons. This sample also belongs to another study, concerning T cells in Graves' hyperthyroidism and ophthalmopathy.

The sample in question was peripheral blood mononuclear cells (PBMCs), obtained at new diagnosis, from a patient treated with antithyroid drugs. These receptors were collected from a man in his forties or fifties with Graves disease. Each CDR3 is given with its conserved first and last residue. A D gene is named only where the DNA matches it firmly. A clone size is listed for some rows: how often the clone was seen (once, few, many), or a class if it is expanded.

cdr3_nt cdr3_aa clone_size j_call cdr3_length v_call d_call
TGTGCCAGCAGTGAATTTCGAGTGTCAGGGGGCCAAGAGACCCAGTACTTC CASSEFRVSGGQETQYF few TRBJ2-5 17 TRBV6-1 TRBD1
TGCGCCAGCAGCTTCGTCGGGTCCTCCAACTATGGCTACACCTTC CASSFVGSSNYGYTF many TRBJ1-2 15 TRBV5-1 NA
TGCGCCAGCAGCCAGATAGGGACAGGGACCCAGTACTTC CASSQIGTGTQYF NA TRBJ2-5 13 TRBV4-1 TRBD1
TGTGCCAGCAGCTTAACGGGAGGCGGAGGCGGACAGTTCTTC CASSLTGGGGGQFF many TRBJ2-1 14 TRBV7-3 NA
TGCGCCAGCAGCAGAGGGGTGTTAAACACTGAAGCTTTCTTT CASSRGVLNTEAFF many TRBJ1-1 14 TRBV5-1 NA
TGTGCCAGCAGCTTAGCTACAACTGAAGCTTTCTTT CASSLATTEAFF many TRBJ1-1 12 TRBV7-9 NA
TGCGCCAGCAGGAGCGGGACAACGCGGGATGAGCAGTTCTTC CASRSGTTRDEQFF many TRBJ2-1 14 TRBV5-1 NA
TGCAGTGCTAGAGATCCGACACTAAGAGGCGAGCAGTACTTC CSARDPTLRGEQYF few TRBJ2-7 14 TRBV20-1 NA
TGTGCCAGCAGCTTAGTTTGGGGTACCGAGCAGTACTTC CASSLVWGTEQYF many TRBJ2-7 13 TRBV11-2 NA
TGCGCCAGCAGCCCCGACTCCGCCGGGGAGCTGTTTTTT CASSPDSAGELFF many TRBJ2-2 13 TRBV5-1 NA
TGTGCCAGCAGCCAAGATGTCGAGGCCTCTCAGTTCTTC CASSQDVEASQFF NA TRBJ2-1 13 TRBV4-2 NA
TGCGCCAGCAGTGAGCCAGGGACTAGCGGGAGGAACGAGCAGTACTTC CASSEPGTSGRNEQYF many TRBJ2-7 16 TRBV10-1 TRBD2
TGTGCCAGCTCACCCGCGGCGGAAAAACTGTTTTTT CASSPAAEKLFF many TRBJ1-4 12 TRBV18 NA
TGTGCCAGCAGCTACCAGGGAAACTATGGCTACACCTTC CASSYQGNYGYTF many TRBJ1-2 13 TRBV4-1 NA
TGTGCCAGCATAGCGGGAGACAATGAGCAGTTCTTC CASIAGDNEQFF many TRBJ2-1 12 TRBV2 TRBD2
TGTGCCATCAGGGGACAGGGCCCGTACACTGAAGCTTTCTTT CAIRGQGPYTEAFF many TRBJ1-1 14 TRBV10-3 TRBD1
TGTGCCAGCAGCATAACTAGCGGGAGGAACAATGAGCAGTACTTC CASSITSGRNNEQYF NA TRBJ2-7 15 TRBV5-4 TRBD2
TGTGCCAGCAGTTTGCGGACTGATCCATATGGCTACACCTTC CASSLRTDPYGYTF many TRBJ1-2 14 TRBV7-2 NA
TGTGCCAGCACCCCCCTGGGGACAGGGCGGACCAATGAGCAGTTCTTC CASTPLGTGRTNEQFF many TRBJ2-1 16 TRBV2 TRBD1
TGTGCCTGGACCCGCGGGGGGAATTTAGATGAGCAGTTCTTC CAWTRGGNLDEQFF many TRBJ2-1 14 TRBV30 TRBD2